The following is a T cell receptor beta chain sequence with its context. What it binds is unknown. Mismatch with germline at one junction end may stem from a read error. This entry is derived from a study of blood T cells in healthy people across ages. Study observations and caveats: When one million T cells were used, diversity estimates were thought to be underestimates. Roughly linear declines in TCR beta diversity per million T cells occurred with age.

Then a second PCR, running about 7 to 11 cycles, was carried out with a sample-barcoded 5' primer and a J-beta primer mix. Via MiXCR, TCRdb re-called the 5' RACE reads, giving one row per CDR3 protein. The table has roughly 650,000 distinct CDR3 sequences, 32% seen once; the top ten hold 15% to 17%. The TCR originated in a woman older than 75 in good health. Source material: blood.

CDR3 nucleotide sequence: TGCGCCAGCAGCCAAACGGGGTCCGGTGAAAAACGGTTTTTT. This translates into CASSQTGSGEKRFF. This chain joins TRBV4-1 and TRBJ1-4, with unresolved D. Per the germline V gene, CDR1 is MGHRA and CDR2 is YSYEKL. The CDR3 length is 14 residues.